This T cell receptor (beta chain) appears in the sequencing data of a study of cytomegalovirus exposure and HLA in healthy donors. Healthy individuals who donated bone marrow served as the donors. It was with 60 Vbeta and 13 Jbeta primers that the PCR ran. Only in-frame clones appear in the TCRdb table, and some are missing; sequencing was by immunoSEQ multiplex PCR. The data contain around 150,000 clones, approximately 71% of them singletons. This clonotype was sampled from a man under 40 in good health and CMV-seropositive. Sample: PBMCs.

The CDR3 nucleotides read TGTGCCAGCAGCGGGAGGGGGGCGATTACTGGGGCCAACGTCCTGACTTTC. Translating it yields CASSGRGAITGANVLTF. The chain combines TRBV28 with TRBJ2-6; TRBD2 matches 8 bases. Germline V CDR1 and CDR2: MDHEN, SYDVKM. V shed 6 bases and J 2 bases; nucleotides not matched to a gene: 9. This CDR3 contains 17 residues.